Listed below are T cell receptor beta chains from one sample, sequenced in a study of graft-versus-host responses after intestinal transplantation. What these receptors recognize is not known. Data came from immunoSEQ multiplex PCR; TCRdb stores just in-frame clones and leaves some out. The data contain tens of thousands of clones, approximately 84% of them singletons. The material sequenced was unstimulated CD4+ T cells sorted from spleen or lymph node cells, taken before transplant. All receptors come from a human donor who was the organ donor for an intestinal transplant. Both conserved end residues are part of each CDR3. The order of the fields is clone size, D gene, V gene, J gene, CDR3 protein, CDR3 DNA. A D gene is named only where the DNA matches it firmly. Size tells how often a clone was seen (once, few, many) or the class of an expanded clone, and some rows leave it out.

>.|TRBD2|TRBV6-1|TRBJ2-3
CASRTSPDTQYF
TGTGCCAGCAGGACTAGCCCAGATACGCAGTATTTT
>.|.|TRBV5-1|TRBJ1-1
CASRLRGGNTEAFF
TGCGCCAGCAGGTTGCGCGGGGGGAACACTGAAGCTTTCTTT
>once|.|TRBV7-6|TRBJ2-4
CASSPGGQRGAKNIQYF
TGTGCCAGCAGTCCCGGGGGGCAGAGAGGAGCCAAAAACATTCAGTACTTC
>.|TRBD2|TRBV18|TRBJ2-7
CASSQPGLAGTYEQYF
TGTGCCAGCTCACAACCGGGACTAGCGGGAACCTACGAGCAGTACTTC
>.|.|TRBV6-1|TRBJ2-7
CASSEQGYEQYF
TGTGCCAGCAGTGAACAGGGTTACGAGCAGTACTTC
>.|TRBD1|TRBV9|TRBJ1-1
CASSARQGQGAEAFF
TGTGCCAGCAGCGCCAGACAGGGCCAAGGAGCTGAAGCTTTCTTT
>.|.|TRBV6-5|TRBJ2-5
CASRSTGRETQYF
TGTGCCAGCAGATCAACAGGGAGAGAGACCCAGTACTTC
>.|.|TRBV19|TRBJ1-1
CASSFQGTEAFF
TGTGCCAGTAGTTTCCAGGGGACTGAAGCTTTCTTT
>.|.|TRBV5-6|TRBJ2-2
CASSLSRGNTGELFF
TGTGCCAGCAGCTTGTCCAGGGGGAACACCGGGGAGCTGTTTTTT
>.|.|TRBV27|TRBJ2-3
CASSSAGVSTDTQYF
TGTGCCAGCAGTTCGGCGGGCGTTAGCACAGATACGCAGTATTTT
>.|.|TRBV7-8|TRBJ1-1
CASSLIGRTTHGGAFF
TGTGCCAGCAGCTTAATTGGGAGGACTACACATGGGGGAGCTTTCTTT
>.|.|TRBV18|TRBJ2-1
CASSPPSGDEQFF
TGTGCCAGCTCACCACCCTCGGGGGATGAGCAGTTCTTC
>.|TRBD1|TRBV18|TRBJ1-2
CASSETGGDGYTF
TGTGCCAGCTCAGAGACAGGGGGCGATGGCTACACCTTC
>.|TRBD2|TRBV7-6|TRBJ2-1
CASSSTSASLNEQFF
TGTGCCAGCAGTTCAACTAGCGCCTCCCTCAATGAGCAGTTCTTC
>.|.|TRBV7-2|TRBJ2-2
CASSLAPTGPVYAGELFF
TGTGCCAGCAGCTTAGCCCCGACAGGACCGGTTTACGCCGGGGAGCTGTTTTTT
>.|TRBD2|TRBV18|TRBJ2-3
CASSRLAGGLPDTQYF
TGTGCCAGCTCAAGACTAGCGGGAGGGCTCCCTGATACGCAGTATTTT
>.|TRBD2|TRBV27|TRBJ2-2
CASRGLAGLLNTGELFF
TGTGCCAGCCGGGGACTAGCGGGACTGTTGAACACCGGGGAGCTGTTTTTT
>.|.|TRBV5-1|TRBJ2-6
CASSYGITGANVLTF
TGCGCCAGCAGCTACGGGATTACTGGGGCCAACGTCCTGACTTTC
>.|TRBD1|TRBV6-1|TRBJ1-2
CASRERTGSRGYTF
TGTGCCAGCAGAGAGAGGACAGGGTCTCGCGGCTACACCTTC
>once|.|TRBV5-1|TRBJ1-2
CASSQDNNYGYTF
TGCGCCAGCAGCCAGGACAATAACTATGGCTACACCTTC
>.|TRBD1|TRBV20-1|TRBJ2-7
CSARGQGEQYF
TGCAGTGCTAGAGGACAGGGCGAGCAGTACTTC
>once|TRBD2|TRBV27|TRBJ2-3
CASSPGWRAGGTDTQYF
TGTGCCAGCAGTCCGGGGTGGAGGGCGGGGGGCACAGATACGCAGTATTTT